Listed here are 17 T cell receptor beta chains from one sample, sequenced in a study of cytomegalovirus exposure and HLA in healthy donors (dated by TCRdb to 2016 to 2017). Receptors were amplified or captured by the immunoSEQ multiplex PCR assay. For the multiplex PCR, a mixture combining 60 forward primers for TCR Vbeta segments and 13 reverse primers for TCR Jbeta segments was used. The source is immuneACCESS, and TCRdb retained only in-frame sequences with V and J called. Part of the clones is not carried over; for the studies checked, unresolved V genes explain less than half of this, and the remainder is unexplained. The sample has under 60,000 clones on record, 70% to 85% of them singletons. Jointly, the top ten make up roughly 3.4% of the sample. Material for sequencing was PBMCs. These TCRs come from a woman in her forties in good health and CMV-seropositive.

The genes are TRBV18 and TRBJ1-2; D is unresolved. Trimming pared 6 bases from V and 6 bases from J, leaving 17 bases between. CDR3 length: 14 amino acids. The V gene's germline CDR1 is KGHSH and CDR2 LQKENI. The CDR3 protein is CASSPPGRLDGYTF. In nucleotides, the CDR3 is TGTGCCAGCTCCCCCCCGGGGAGGCTCGATGGCTACACCTTC.

J is TRBJ1-1 and V is TRBV19, with unresolved D. This CDR3 comprises 16 residues. CDR1 and CDR2 from the germline V gene are LNHDA and SQIVND (reference sequence). Trimming took off 0 bases at V and 0 bases at J, with 11 bases between the two ends. The CDR3 reads CASSIDLGRLNTEAFF. CDR3 coding DNA: TGTGCCAGTAGTATAGATCTTGGCAGGTTGAACACTGAAGCTTTCTTT.

The V gene is TRBV2, the J gene TRBJ1-1; TRBD1 agrees at 7 bases. V lost 1 base and J lost 1; bases outside the gene matches: 0. CDR1 is SNHLY and CDR2 is FYNNEI in the germline V gene. CDR3 length equals 14 residues. This chain's CDR3 is CASSEGQGNTEAFF. The CDR3 DNA sequence: TGTGCCAGCAGTGAAGGACAGGGGAACACTGAAGCTTTCTTT. Looking up the rest from reference TRBV2 and TRBJ1-1 gives the full variable domain: EPEVTQTPSHQVTQMGQEVILRCVPISNHLYFYWYRQILGQKVEFLVSFYNNEISEKSEIFDDQFSVERPDGSNFTLKIRSTKLEDSAMYFCASSEGQGNTEAFFGQGTRLTVV.

This chain's CDR3 is CASSYRQASYEQYF. The CDR3 DNA reads TGTGCCAGCAGTTACCGACAGGCGTCCTACGAGCAGTACTTC. The chain uses TRBV28 and TRBJ2-7, with D possibly being TRBD1 (6 bases). This CDR3 contains 14 residues. V was shortened by 4 bases and J by 1 base, with 11 bases between the two germline ends. Germline V CDR1 and CDR2: MDHEN, SYDVKM.

This clone appeared a few times. J is TRBJ2-5 and V is TRBV6-5; the match to TRBD1 covers 8 bases. CDR3 length: 16 amino acids. The germline V gene encodes CDR1 MNHEY and CDR2 SVGAGI. The V and J ends lost 2 bases and 4 bases, in that order; junction bases with no gene match: 9. The CDR3 DNA sequence: TGTGCCAGCAGTTACCGGAGGACAGGGACGGGAGAGACCCAGTACTTC. It yields the protein CASSYRRTGTGETQYF.

The chain is built from TRBV18 and TRBJ2-1; TRBD1 agrees at 7 bases. Germline-derived CDR1 and CDR2 are KGHSH and LQKENI. The V segment lost 0 bases and the J segment 4 bases; nucleotides outside the gene matches: 0. The CDR3 covers 14 residues. CDR3: CASSPPGQYNEQFF. The CDR3 nucleotides are TGTGCCAGCTCACCACCGGGACAGTACAATGAGCAGTTCTTC.

CDR3 in DNA: TGTGCCATCAGTGAACTAGCGGGGGAGTGGACCCAGTACTTC. Translation: CAISELAGEWTQYF. The chain recombines TRBV10-3 with TRBJ2-5, with 11 positions matching TRBD2. The V gene's germline CDR1 is ENHRY and CDR2 SYGVKD. The CDR3 extends over 14 amino acids. Germline trimming cut 3 bases from V and 7 bases from J; bases unmatched to any gene: 4.

The V gene is TRBV5-4, the J gene TRBJ2-1; 11 bases are a match to TRBD2. CDR3 length equals 13 residues. Germline values: CDR1 SGHNT, CDR2 YYREEE (reference sequence). V lost 9 bases and J lost 7; bases outside the gene matches: 6. The CDR3 protein is CATGLAGSNEQFF. DNA for the CDR3: TGTGCCACCGGACTAGCGGGCTCGAATGAGCAGTTCTTC.

The J gene is TRBJ2-6, the V gene TRBV4-1, with 12 bases fitting TRBD2. Germline V gene sequence: CDR1 MGHRA, CDR2 YSYEKL. Trimming took 3 bases from V and 0 from J; bases not matched to a gene: 6. The CDR3 length is 19 residues. CDR3 nucleotides: TGCGCCAGCAGCCATTGGACTAGCGGGGTTATCTCTGGGGCCAACGTCCTGACTTTC. Encoded protein: CASSHWTSGVISGANVLTF.

The table lists this clone with a count of one. The junction and the germline gene differ at one end; a read error may be behind it. V usage is TRBV15 and J usage is TRBJ1-1, with D hard to call. Germline CDR1 LNHNV, CDR2 YYDKDF (reference sequence). The CDR3 extends over 12 amino acids. As DNA, the CDR3 is TGTGCCACCAGCAGAGATCACCTCGGGTTTGGGTTT. It is translated as CATSRDHLGFGF.

Points on this clone: Here the CDR3 omits its conserved ending phenylalanine or tryptophan, so a read error is the likely source. The DNA is left out, because the CDR3 cannot be placed on it with certainty; the CDR3 is given as TCRdb lists it. The V and J genes are TRBV2 and TRBJ1-5; the D call TRBD1 from the table was never checked on the DNA. CDR1 is SNHLY and CDR2 is FYNNEI in the germline V gene. The CDR3 length equals 12 residues, ends included. CDR3 in amino acids: CASSEAGTALVS.

The rearrangement links TRBV6-1 to TRBJ2-1, with D unresolved. The V end lost 3 bases, the J end lost 4 bases, and 7 bases lay between the germline ends. The CDR3 length is 13 residues. Germline-derived CDR1 and CDR2 are MNHNS and SASEGT. The CDR3 DNA reads as TGTGCCAGCAGTGAGAGGCAATACAATGAGCAGTTCTTC. Translation gives CASSERQYNEQFF.

As for this clone: A junction boundary mismatches the germline segment, possibly from a read error. The V gene is TRBV9, the J gene TRBJ1-3; unclear D gene. Germline V lookup: CDR1 SGDLS, CDR2 YYNGEE. CDR3 length equals 15 residues. The CDR3 DNA is TGTGGCAGCAGCCGCAGCGGCAACTCTGGAAACACCATATATTTT. This translates into CGSSRSGNSGNTIYF.

The V call is TRBV18, the J call TRBJ1-1; D possibly corresponds to TRBD1 (5 bases). Germline values: CDR1 KGHSH, CDR2 LQKENI. CDR3 length: 13 residues. Trimming stripped 5 bases from V and 4 bases from J, with 11 bases between. The CDR3 here is CASSATGGTEAFF. The CDR3 region has the DNA TGTGCCAGCTCAGCGACGGGGGGCACTGAAGCTTTCTTT.

This clone was counted only a few times. V gene TRBV5-1 combines with J gene TRBJ1-2; D is possibly TRBD1 (6 bases). The CDR3 runs 15 residues. V lost 4 bases and J 4 bases, leaving 17 bases between the germline ends. CDR1 and CDR2 (germline): SGHRS, YFSETQ. The CDR3 DNA is TGCGCCAGCAGCCCGACACAGGGTTTGGTCTATGGCTACACCTTC. Amino acids: CASSPTQGLVYGYTF.

A note on this clone: Other DNA sequences in the sample encode the same CDR3. The J gene is TRBJ2-5, the V gene TRBV19; tentatively, D is TRBD1 (6 bases). Gene TRBJ2-7 matches the end of the DNA better, so the J call may be wrong. The CDR3 loop spans 12 amino acids. Germline V gene data show CDR1 as LNHDA and CDR2 as SQIVND (reference sequence). The CDR3 is CASSKQGYEQYF. CDR3 nucleotide sequence: TGTGCCAGTAGTAAACAGGGTTACGAGCAGTACTTC.

This chain links TRBV14 with TRBJ1-1; D not resolved. The germline V gene encodes CDR1 SGHDN and CDR2 FVKESK. Trimming left V 4 bases short and J 1 base short, with 7 bases between. The CDR3 is 13 residues long. The CDR3 sequence is CASSPDWNTEAFF. Here the CDR3 DNA reads TGTGCCAGCAGCCCTGACTGGAACACTGAAGCTTTCTTT.